These T cell receptor beta chains were read from a single sample in a study of metastatic and nonmetastatic thyroid tumors. TCRdb redid the clone calls on the PCR reads using MiXCR. The sample holds 13,000 or so clones, 33% seen once. The sequenced sample was tumor tissue. The receptor set was obtained from a male donor with papillary thyroid cancer or a benign thyroid nodule (not recorded which). Some clones in this sample may be carry-over from other donors' samples. Each CDR3 is given with its conserved first and last residue. D genes are given only for firm matches. Expanded clones are given a class, and other clones once, few, many or no size at all.

j_gene	v_gene	abundance	d_gene	CDR3nt	CDR3aa
TRBJ2-2	TRBV20-1	-	-	TGCAGTGCTAGCGGAAACACCGGGGAGCTGTTTTTT	CSASGNTGELFF
TRBJ2-1	TRBV2	few	TRBD2	TGTGCCAGCAGTGCACGGGGGGTCTCGTACAATGAGCAGTTCTTC	CASSARGVSYNEQFF
TRBJ2-5	TRBV20-1	-	-	TGCAGTGCTCATGACCAAGAGACCCAGTACTTC	CSAHDQETQYF
TRBJ2-1	TRBV6-1	few	-	TGTGCCAGCACCCCGGGAACAGTTCCCTACAATGAGCAGTTCTTC	CASTPGTVPYNEQFF
TRBJ2-3	TRBV11-2	once	TRBD2	TGTGCCAGCAGCCCAGGACTAGCGGGCACAGATACGCAGTATTTT	CASSPGLAGTDTQYF
TRBJ1-1	TRBV4-3	medium-sized	-	TGCGCCAGCAGCCAAGATCGGGGGGATGGTGAAGCTTTCTTT	CASSQDRGDGEAFF
TRBJ1-2	TRBV20-1	-	-	TGCAGTGCACCAATTCTACAGGGAGCTGGCTACACCTTC	CSAPILQGAGYTF
TRBJ2-6	TRBV30	-	-	TGTGCCTGGAGCAACGCATTTAGGTCTGGGGCCAACGTCCTGACTTTC	CAWSNAFRSGANVLTF
TRBJ2-3	TRBV28	few	-	TGTGCCAGCAGTTTTGTCAGTGATACACAGTATTTT	CASSFVSDTQYF
TRBJ1-2	TRBV28	few	-	TGTGCCAGCAGCCTAACGGGACACAGGGACTATGGCTACACCTTC	CASSLTGHRDYGYTF
TRBJ2-1	TRBV27	few	-	TGTGCCAGCAGTTTATCGAACCAAGACAATGAGCAGTTCTTC	CASSLSNQDNEQFF
TRBJ1-3	TRBV7-8	-	-	TGTGCCAGCGTCCAGGGATCCAGTGGAAACACCATATATTTT	CASVQGSSGNTIYF
TRBJ2-7	TRBV27	medium-sized	-	TGTGCCAGCAGTTTATCGAGGGCCTACAACGAGCAGTACTTC	CASSLSRAYNEQYF
TRBJ2-3	TRBV10-1	few	TRBD1	TGCGCCAGCAGCGCCGCTCCGGGACAGGGGGCAACAGATACGCAGTATTTT	CASSAAPGQGATDTQYF
TRBJ2-1	TRBV29-1	many	TRBD2	TGCAGCGTTGATGGGCTAGCGGGAGTTAATGAGCAGTTCTTC	CSVDGLAGVNEQFF
TRBJ2-1	TRBV20-1	-	TRBD2	TGCAGTGCTAACCAGCGGGAGGCCGATGAGCAGTTCTTC	CSANQREADEQFF
TRBJ1-5	TRBV19	few	-	TGTGCCAGTAGTATTGGAGCGTCTAGCAATCAGCCCCAGCATTTT	CASSIGASSNQPQHF
TRBJ2-5	TRBV6-2/TRBV6-3	-	TRBD2	TGTGCCATTGGACTAGCGGGTGTGGTGTGGGAGACCCAGTACTTC	CAIGLAGVVWETQYF
TRBJ2-7	TRBV28	few	-	TGTGCCAGCAGTTTATCGGGCTACGAGCAGTACTTC	CASSLSGYEQYF
TRBJ2-7	TRBV27	-	-	TGTGCCAGCAGTTTTCGGAGCTCCTACGAGCAGTACTTC	CASSFRSSYEQYF
TRBJ2-1	TRBV12-3/TRBV12-4	few	TRBD2	TGTGCCAGCAGTCCCTCGATCGGGGGCGGGAGGGTTTACAATGAGCAGTTCTTC	CASSPSIGGGRVYNEQFF
TRBJ2-3	TRBV10-1	few	TRBD2	TGCGCCAGCAGTGCGAACCGACTAGCGGGGGGGCGGCAGTATTTT	CASSANRLAGGRQYF
TRBJ2-7	TRBV20-1	once	TRBD2	TGCAGTGCCATCTCCGGGACTAGCGGGAGAGGGGACTCCTACGAGCAGTACTTC	CSAISGTSGRGDSYEQYF
TRBJ1-4	TRBV7-9	few	TRBD1	TGTGCCAGCAGCTTTCCACAGGGGGCGCGGGAAAAACTGTTTTTT	CASSFPQGAREKLFF
TRBJ2-3	TRBV6-1	medium-sized	-	TGTGCCAGCAGGGACTTTGGAGATACGCAGTATTTT	CASRDFGDTQYF
TRBJ1-2	TRBV9	-	-	TGTGCCAGCAGCACCTCCCGCCTCCTGGCAGAAACTAACTATGGCTACACCTTC	CASSTSRLLAETNYGYTF
TRBJ1-4	TRBV30	-	TRBD1	TGTGCCTGGAGTGGGGGACAGCAAAATGAAAAACTGTTTTTT	CAWSGGQQNEKLFF
TRBJ1-2	TRBV11-2	-	TRBD1	TGTGCCAGCAGCTCAACCCGAGACAGGGAGGATGGCTACACCTTC	CASSSTRDREDGYTF
TRBJ1-6	TRBV12-3/TRBV12-4	few	-	TGTGCCAGCAGTTTAGGGCAGAGGGCGTACTCACCCCTCCACTTT	CASSLGQRAYSPLHF
TRBJ1-2	TRBV6-1	few	-	TGTGCCAGCACTATTGAGGGCTATGGCTACACCTTC	CASTIEGYGYTF
TRBJ2-1	TRBV20-1	-	TRBD2	TGCAGTGCTAGTGTACGGGGGGGTCTGGCCGATGAGCAGTTCTTC	CSASVRGGLADEQFF
TRBJ2-7	TRBV12-3/TRBV12-4	-	-	TGTGCCAGCAGTAAGAACAGGGCGCAGTACTTC	CASSKNRAQYF
TRBJ1-5	TRBV6-2/TRBV6-3	few	-	TGTGCCAGCAGCGGACACCTTAGCAATCAGCCCCAGCATTTT	CASSGHLSNQPQHF
TRBJ2-2	TRBV10-1	few	-	TGCGCCAGCAGTGAGTCTGGCGGGGAGCTGTTTTTT	CASSESGGELFF
TRBJ1-5	TRBV19	-	-	TGTGCCAGTAGTCTTCGGGACAACCAGCATTTT	CASSLRDNQHF
TRBJ2-7	TRBV14	-	TRBD2	TGTGCCAGCAGCCAAGCCGGGCTAGCGGCAATCTACGAGCAGTACTTC	CASSQAGLAAIYEQYF
TRBJ2-1	TRBV24-1	few	-	TGTGCCACCAGTGGAGGGTCCTCCTACAATGAGCAGTTCTTC	CATSGGSSYNEQFF
TRBJ2-2	TRBV14	-	-	TGTGCCAGCAGCCAAGATTCTACTAGTACCGGGGAGCTGTTTTTT	CASSQDSTSTGELFF
TRBJ1-2	TRBV18	-	-	TGTGCCAGCTCACAAGGTCCCAACCTTGGCTACACCTTC	CASSQGPNLGYTF
TRBJ2-7	TRBV6-1	-	TRBD1	TGTGCCAGCAGTAAAATCGGGACAGTCCCCTACGAGCAGTACTTC	CASSKIGTVPYEQYF
TRBJ1-1	TRBV20-1	-	TRBD1	TGCAGTGCTGTACCAGGGGGTGCCACTGAAGCTTTCTTT	CSAVPGGATEAFF
TRBJ1-3	TRBV7-9	-	TRBD1	TGTGCCAGCAGCTTAGCGACAGGGCGTGGAAACACCATATATTTT	CASSLATGRGNTIYF
TRBJ2-1	TRBV19	medium-sized	TRBD1	TGTGCCAGTAGTATAGGGTGGACAGGGAAAACGTCCTACAATGAGCAGTTCTTC	CASSIGWTGKTSYNEQFF
TRBJ2-2	TRBV5-1	once	-	TGCGCCAGCAGCTTCGCAGGGATGGGCACCGGGGAGCTGTTTTTT	CASSFAGMGTGELFF
TRBJ2-1	TRBV5-1	-	-	TGCGCCAGCAGCCCCCCAGGGTGGGAGAGCACCTACAATGAGCAGTTCTTC	CASSPPGWESTYNEQFF
TRBJ2-3	TRBV28	-	TRBD2	TGTGCCCGGGGGGGCCACACAGATACGCAGTATTTT	CARGGHTDTQYF
TRBJ1-1	TRBV19	-	-	TGTGCCAGTAGTATAGTAGGTGCCACTGAAGCTTTCTTT	CASSIVGATEAFF
TRBJ2-7	TRBV30	-	-	TGTGCCTGGAGTGAGGATGGTCCCTTGTACGAGCAGTACTTC	CAWSEDGPLYEQYF
TRBJ1-2	TRBV2	-	-	TGTGCCAGCAGTGAACGGGTGTCTTCCGACGGCTACACCTTC	CASSERVSSDGYTF
TRBJ2-5	TRBV2	few	-	TGTGCCAGCACTTCCCCATTAAACCAAGAGACCCAGTACTTC	CASTSPLNQETQYF
TRBJ1-5	TRBV28	-	-	TGTGCCAGCAGACCTGGACCGCGACTGGGGGCCCAGCATTTT	CASRPGPRLGAQHF
TRBJ2-3	TRBV20-1	many	-	TGCAGTGCTAGGCGAGGGGGTCGTTGGGATACGCAGTATTTT	CSARRGGRWDTQYF